Listed below are T cell receptor beta chains from one sample, sequenced in a study of STAT3 mutations in large granular lymphocyte leukemia. Sequencing used immunoSEQ multiplex PCR; TCRdb keeps in-frame clones, though not all of them. The sample records 30,000 to 35,000 clones, about 80% being singletons. The sample consisted of peripheral blood mononuclear cells. Receptors originate from a woman in her forties or fifties with T-cell large granular lymphocyte leukemia. Some clones in this sample may be carry-over from other donors' samples. CDR3s include the opening cysteine and the closing phenylalanine or tryptophan. D genes are given only for firm matches. Expanded clones get a size class; other rows say once, few or many, or leave the size out.

d_call	v_call	j_call	cdr3_length	clone_size	cdr3_aa	cdr3_nt
-	TRBV15	TRBJ1-5	15	-	CATSRDTQINQPQHF	TGTGCCACCAGCAGAGATACACAGATTAATCAGCCCCAGCATTTT
-	TRBV9	TRBJ2-5	13	-	CASSTGLPETQYF	TGTGCCAGCAGCACCGGACTACCAGAGACCCAGTACTTC
-	TRBV7-9	TRBJ2-3	16	-	CASSPRWAGSTDTQYF	TGTGCCAGCAGCCCCCGCTGGGCGGGGAGCACAGATACGCAGTATTTT
TRBD1	TRBV5-1	TRBJ2-5	18	-	CASSLAGTGSSRQETQYF	TGCGCCAGCAGCTTGGCCGGGACAGGGTCTAGTCGGCAAGAGACCCAGTACTTC
TRBD1	TRBV28	TRBJ2-7	12	few	CASSRDSYEQYF	TGTGCCAGCAGTCGGGACAGCTACGAGCAGTACTTC
-	TRBV7-9	TRBJ2-5	15	-	CASSLQWGLGETQYF	TGTGCCAGCAGTCTACAGTGGGGCCTAGGGGAGACCCAGTACTTC
TRBD1	TRBV18	TRBJ1-2	15	-	CASSPPTGGSYGYTF	TGTGCCAGCTCACCACCCACAGGGGGCAGCTATGGCTACACCTTC
TRBD1	TRBV5-1	TRBJ2-7	14	-	CASSGTGQGYEQYF	TGCGCCAGCAGCGGCACGGGACAGGGATACGAGCAGTACTTC
TRBD1	TRBV19	TRBJ1-2	15	few	CASSSWDRANYGYTF	TGTGCCAGTAGTTCCTGGGACAGAGCTAACTATGGCTACACCTTC
-	TRBV18	TRBJ2-1	15	-	CASSPRTLPTDEQFF	TGTGCCAGCTCACCACGGACACTGCCTACGGATGAGCAGTTCTTC
-	TRBV7-3	TRBJ2-7	13	-	CASSLTPGYEQYF	TGTGCCAGCAGCTTAACCCCCGGGTACGAGCAGTACTTC
-	TRBV30	TRBJ2-1	13	-	CALDSEGGNEQFF	TGTGCCTTGGACTCCGAGGGGGGAAATGAGCAGTTCTTC
-	TRBV5-1	TRBJ2-7	15	-	CASSLAGVLTYEQYF	TGCGCCAGCAGCTTGGCAGGGGTCCTGACCTACGAGCAGTACTTC
TRBD1	TRBV7-9	TRBJ1-2	15	-	CASSLRQGPVYGYTF	TGTGCCAGCAGCTTACGACAGGGGCCCGTCTATGGCTACACCTTC
-	TRBV30	TRBJ2-4	12	-	CAWSESQNIQYF	TGTGCCTGGAGCGAGAGCCAAAACATTCAGTACTTC
-	TRBV29-1	TRBJ1-1	13	-	CSVGTSRNTEAFF	TGCAGCGTCGGGACAAGCAGGAACACTGAAGCTTTCTTT
TRBD1	TRBV6-5	TRBJ1-2	15	few	CASSRSGQGNYGYTF	TGTGCCAGCAGCCGCTCGGGACAGGGGAACTATGGCTACACCTTC
-	TRBV6-6	TRBJ2-2	15	-	CASSTINRNTGELFF	TGTGCCAGCAGTACCATAAACAGAAACACCGGGGAGCTGTTTTTT
-	TRBV2	TRBJ2-7	15	-	CASSEVNYSSYEQYF	TGTGCCAGCAGTGAAGTAAACTATAGCTCCTACGAGCAGTACTTC
-	TRBV7-7	TRBJ2-5	14	-	CASSLAGRGETQYF	TGTGCTAGCAGCTTAGCCGGGAGAGGGGAGACCCAGTACTTC
-	TRBV5-6	TRBJ2-3	16	-	CASSLRASLSTDTQYF	TGTGCCAGCAGCTTGCGGGCAAGCCTCAGCACAGATACGCAGTATTTT
-	TRBV18	TRBJ2-5	15	-	CASSPLMSEQETQYF	TGTGCCAGCTCACCGCTGATGTCGGAGCAAGAGACCCAGTACTTC
-	TRBV7-9	TRBJ2-7	15	once	CASSFEGRGVDEQYF	TGTGCCAGCAGCTTTGAAGGCAGGGGAGTCGACGAGCAGTACTTC
-	TRBV7-2	TRBJ1-1	15	-	CASSLGSQINTEAFF	TGTGCCAGCAGCTTAGGCTCCCAGATTAACACTGAAGCTTTCTTT
-	TRBV10-3	TRBJ1-1	14	-	CAISDMGSVTEAFF	TGTGCCATCAGTGACATGGGGTCGGTCACTGAAGCTTTCTTT
TRBD2	TRBV18	TRBJ2-3	16	-	CASSRLLAGSTDTQYF	TGTGCCAGCTCTCGACTCTTAGCGGGATCCACAGATACGCAGTATTTT
-	TRBV10-3	TRBJ1-5	15	-	CAISEWGTSNQPQHF	TGTGCCATCAGTGAGTGGGGAACCAGCAATCAGCCCCAGCATTTT
-	TRBV5-1	TRBJ1-2	13	-	CASSLARDHGYTF	TGCGCCAGCAGCTTGGCCAGGGATCATGGCTACACCTTC
-	TRBV7-2	TRBJ2-5	12	few	CASSLDRETQYF	TGTGCCAGCAGCTTAGATCGAGAGACCCAGTACTTC
-	TRBV2	TRBJ1-5	15	-	CASSDEGLGNQPQHF	TGTGCCAGCAGTGACGAGGGCTTGGGCAATCAGCCCCAGCATTTT
-	TRBV6-5	TRBJ2-7	13	few	CASARQVRYEQYF	TGTGCCAGCGCTAGACAGGTTCGCTACGAGCAGTACTTC
TRBD2	TRBV18	TRBJ2-1	16	-	CASSAGLAGLSNEQFF	TGTGCCAGCTCAGCAGGACTAGCGGGATTAAGTAATGAGCAGTTCTTC